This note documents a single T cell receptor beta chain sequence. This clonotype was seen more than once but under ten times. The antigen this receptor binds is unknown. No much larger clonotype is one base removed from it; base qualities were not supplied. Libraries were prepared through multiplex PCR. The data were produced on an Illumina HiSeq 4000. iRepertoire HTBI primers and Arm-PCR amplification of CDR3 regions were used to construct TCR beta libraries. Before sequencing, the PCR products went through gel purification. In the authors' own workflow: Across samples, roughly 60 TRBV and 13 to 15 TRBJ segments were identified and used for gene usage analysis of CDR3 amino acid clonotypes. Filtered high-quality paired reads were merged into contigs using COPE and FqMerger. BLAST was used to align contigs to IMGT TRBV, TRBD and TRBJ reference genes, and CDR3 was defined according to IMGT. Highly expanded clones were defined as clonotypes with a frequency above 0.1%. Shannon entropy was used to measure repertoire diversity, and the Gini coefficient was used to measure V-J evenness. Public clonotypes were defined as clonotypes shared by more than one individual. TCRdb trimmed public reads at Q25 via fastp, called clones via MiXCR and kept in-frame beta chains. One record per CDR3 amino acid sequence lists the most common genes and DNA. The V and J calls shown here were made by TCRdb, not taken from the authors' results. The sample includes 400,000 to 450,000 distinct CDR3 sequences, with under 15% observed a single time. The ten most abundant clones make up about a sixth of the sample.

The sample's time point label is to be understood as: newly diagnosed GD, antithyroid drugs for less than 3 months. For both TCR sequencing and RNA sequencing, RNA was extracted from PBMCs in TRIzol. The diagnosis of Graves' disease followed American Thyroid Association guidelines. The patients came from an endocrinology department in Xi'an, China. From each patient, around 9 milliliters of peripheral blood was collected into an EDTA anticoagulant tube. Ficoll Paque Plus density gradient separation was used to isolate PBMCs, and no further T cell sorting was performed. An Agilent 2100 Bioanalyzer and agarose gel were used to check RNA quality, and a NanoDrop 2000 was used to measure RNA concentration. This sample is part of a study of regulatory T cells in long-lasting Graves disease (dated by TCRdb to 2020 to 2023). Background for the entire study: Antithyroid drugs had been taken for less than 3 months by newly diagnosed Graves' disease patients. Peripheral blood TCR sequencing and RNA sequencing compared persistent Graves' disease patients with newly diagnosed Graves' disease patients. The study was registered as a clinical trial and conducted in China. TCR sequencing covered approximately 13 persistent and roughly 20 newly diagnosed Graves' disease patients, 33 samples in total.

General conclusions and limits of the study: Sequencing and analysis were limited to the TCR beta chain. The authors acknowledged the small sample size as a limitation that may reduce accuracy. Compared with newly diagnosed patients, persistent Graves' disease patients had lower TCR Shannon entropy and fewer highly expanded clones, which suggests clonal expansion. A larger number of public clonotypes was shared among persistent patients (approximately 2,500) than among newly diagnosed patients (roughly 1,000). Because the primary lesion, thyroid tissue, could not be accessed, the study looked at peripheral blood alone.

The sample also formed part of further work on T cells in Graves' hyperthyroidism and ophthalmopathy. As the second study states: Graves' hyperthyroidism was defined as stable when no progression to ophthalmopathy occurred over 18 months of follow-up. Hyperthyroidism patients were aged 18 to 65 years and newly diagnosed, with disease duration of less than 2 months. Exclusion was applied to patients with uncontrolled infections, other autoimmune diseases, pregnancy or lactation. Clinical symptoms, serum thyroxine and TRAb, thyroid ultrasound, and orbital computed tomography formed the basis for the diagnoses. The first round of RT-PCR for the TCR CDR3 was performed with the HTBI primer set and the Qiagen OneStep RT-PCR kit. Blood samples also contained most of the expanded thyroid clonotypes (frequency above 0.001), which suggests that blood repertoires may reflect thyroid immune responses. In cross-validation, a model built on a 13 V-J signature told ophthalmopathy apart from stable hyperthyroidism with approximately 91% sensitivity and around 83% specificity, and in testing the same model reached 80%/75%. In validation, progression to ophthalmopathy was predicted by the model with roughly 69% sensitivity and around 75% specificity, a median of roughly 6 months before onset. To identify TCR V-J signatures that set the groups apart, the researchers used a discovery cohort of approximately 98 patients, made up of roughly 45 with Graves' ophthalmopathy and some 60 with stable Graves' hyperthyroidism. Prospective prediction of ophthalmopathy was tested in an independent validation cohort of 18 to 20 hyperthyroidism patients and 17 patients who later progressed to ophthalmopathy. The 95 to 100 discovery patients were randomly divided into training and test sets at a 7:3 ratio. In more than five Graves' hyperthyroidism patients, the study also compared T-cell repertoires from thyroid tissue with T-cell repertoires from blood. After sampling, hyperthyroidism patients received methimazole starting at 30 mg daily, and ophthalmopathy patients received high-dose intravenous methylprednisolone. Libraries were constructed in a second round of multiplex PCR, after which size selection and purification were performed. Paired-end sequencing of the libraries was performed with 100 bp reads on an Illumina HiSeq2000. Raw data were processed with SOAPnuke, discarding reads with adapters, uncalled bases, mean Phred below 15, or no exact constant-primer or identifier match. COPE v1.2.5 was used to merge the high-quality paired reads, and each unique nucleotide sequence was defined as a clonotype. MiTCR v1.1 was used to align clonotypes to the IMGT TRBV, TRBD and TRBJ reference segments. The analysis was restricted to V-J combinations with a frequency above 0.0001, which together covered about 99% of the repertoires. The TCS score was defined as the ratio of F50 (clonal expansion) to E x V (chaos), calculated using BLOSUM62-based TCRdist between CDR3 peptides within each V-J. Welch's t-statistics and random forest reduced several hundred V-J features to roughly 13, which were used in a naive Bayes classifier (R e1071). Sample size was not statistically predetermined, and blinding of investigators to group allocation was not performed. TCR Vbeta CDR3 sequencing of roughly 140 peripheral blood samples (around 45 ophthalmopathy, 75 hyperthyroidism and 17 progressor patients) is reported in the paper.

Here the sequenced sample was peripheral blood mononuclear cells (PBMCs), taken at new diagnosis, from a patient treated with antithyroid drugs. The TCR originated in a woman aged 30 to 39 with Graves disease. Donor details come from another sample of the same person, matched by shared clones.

At the DNA level, the sequence is TGTGCCAGCAGTCGTACTACCTGGACTAGCAATGAGCAGTACTTC. It is translated as CASSRTTWTSNEQYF. Recombination connected TRBV6-1 to TRBJ2-1; TRBD2 lines up with 8 middle nucleotides. The J call may be mistaken, given a closer DNA end match to TRBJ2-7. Including cysteine and phenylalanine, the CDR3 has 15 amino acids. The kept DNA is CDR3 alone, 45 bases in frame from the first base. According to the germline V gene, CDR1 reads MNHNS and CDR2 reads SASEGT.